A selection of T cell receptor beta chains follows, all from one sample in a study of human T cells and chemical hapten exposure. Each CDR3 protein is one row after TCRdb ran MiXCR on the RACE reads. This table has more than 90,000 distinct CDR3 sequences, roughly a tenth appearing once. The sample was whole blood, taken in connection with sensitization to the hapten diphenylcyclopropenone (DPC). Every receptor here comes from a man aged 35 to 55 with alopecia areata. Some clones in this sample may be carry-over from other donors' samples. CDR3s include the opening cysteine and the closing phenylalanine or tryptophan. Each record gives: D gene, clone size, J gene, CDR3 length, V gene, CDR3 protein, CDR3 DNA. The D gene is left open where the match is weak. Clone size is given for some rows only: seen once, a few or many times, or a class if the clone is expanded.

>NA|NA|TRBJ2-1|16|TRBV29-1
CSVGLADSSSYNEQFF
TGCAGCGTTGGGCTAGCCGATTCAAGCTCCTACAATGAGCAGTTCTTC
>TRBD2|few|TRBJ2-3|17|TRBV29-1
CSAKLAGGPAPTDTQYF
TGCAGCGCGAAACTAGCGGGAGGACCGGCCCCCACAGATACGCAGTATTTT
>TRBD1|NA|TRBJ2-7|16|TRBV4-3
CASSQGGPGQFYEQYF
TGCGCCAGCAGCCAAGGGGGTCCGGGACAGTTCTACGAGCAGTACTTC
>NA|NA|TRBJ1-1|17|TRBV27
CASSIRGTTYTNTEAFF
TGTGCCAGCAGTATTAGGGGGACTACGTACACGAACACTGAAGCTTTCTTT
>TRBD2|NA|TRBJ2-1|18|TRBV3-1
CASSQDLGLAGVYNEQFF
TGTGCCAGCAGCCAAGATTTAGGACTAGCGGGTGTCTACAATGAGCAGTTCTTC
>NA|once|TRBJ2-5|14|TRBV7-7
CASSALAHQKTQYF
TGTGCTAGCTCGGCGTTAGCGCACCAAAAGACCCAGTACTTC
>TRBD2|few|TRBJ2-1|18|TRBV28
CASSFQPGRREGLYEQFF
TGTGCCAGCAGTTTTCAGCCGGGCAGGCGGGAGGGCCTCTATGAGCAGTTCTTC
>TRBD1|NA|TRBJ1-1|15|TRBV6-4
CASSPGTGEGTEAFF
TGTGCCAGCAGTCCCGGGACAGGTGAAGGGACTGAAGCTTTCTTT
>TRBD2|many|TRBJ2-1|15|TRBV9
CASSVSGTSVNEQFF
TGTGCCAGCAGCGTTTCCGGGACTAGCGTAAATGAGCAGTTCTTC
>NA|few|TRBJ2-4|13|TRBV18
CASSPTGTDIQYF
TGTGCCAGCTCGCCTACAGGGACCGACATTCAGTACTTC
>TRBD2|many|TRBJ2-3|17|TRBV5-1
CASSSVPTSGAADTQYF
TGCGCCAGCAGCTCAGTCCCTACTAGCGGGGCGGCAGATACGCAGTATTTT
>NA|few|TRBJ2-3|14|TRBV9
CASSVGTDSDTQYF
TGTGCCAGCAGCGTAGGAACTGACTCAGATACGCAGTATTTT
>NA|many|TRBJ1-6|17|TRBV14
CASSRDDPPNDNSPLHF
TGTGCCAGCAGCCGGGACGATCCACCGAACGATAATTCACCCCTCCACTTT
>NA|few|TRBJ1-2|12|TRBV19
CASWDGPYGYTF
TGTGCCAGTTGGGACGGGCCCTATGGCTACACCTTC
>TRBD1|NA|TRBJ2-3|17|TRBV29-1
CSVEVGPQGDGTDTQYF
TGCAGCGTTGAAGTAGGACCACAGGGGGATGGGACAGATACGCAGTATTTT
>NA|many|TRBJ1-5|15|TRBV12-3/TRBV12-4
CASSLYGGVNQPQHF
TGTGCCAGCAGTTTATACGGGGGCGTTAATCAGCCCCAGCATTTT
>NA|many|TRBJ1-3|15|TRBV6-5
CATSNRDVSGNTIYF
TGTGCCACCTCAAACAGGGACGTCTCTGGAAACACCATATATTTT
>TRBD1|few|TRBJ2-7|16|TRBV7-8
CASSLDGQGACYEQYF
TGTGCCAGCAGCTTAGATGGACAGGGTGCTTGCTACGAGCAGTACTTC
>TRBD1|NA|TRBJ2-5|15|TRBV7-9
CASSFLDRGRETQYF
TGTGCCAGCAGCTTCCTGGACAGGGGAAGAGAGACCCAGTACTTC
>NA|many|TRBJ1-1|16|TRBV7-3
CASSLLGGERSTEAFF
TGTGCCAGCAGCCTATTAGGGGGGGAGAGGAGCACTGAAGCTTTCTTT
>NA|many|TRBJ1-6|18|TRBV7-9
CASSLKVTRSSYNSPLHF
TGTGCCAGCAGCTTAAAAGTTACGCGAAGCTCCTATAATTCACCCCTCCACTTT
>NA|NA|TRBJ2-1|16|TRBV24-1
CATSDLWARSYNEQFF
TGTGCCACCAGTGATTTGTGGGCACGCTCCTACAATGAGCAGTTCTTC
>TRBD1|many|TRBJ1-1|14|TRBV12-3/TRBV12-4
CASSSNRGGSEAFF
TGTGCCAGCAGTTCCAACAGGGGGGGGTCTGAAGCTTTCTTT
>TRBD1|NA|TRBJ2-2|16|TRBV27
CASSLITGTGLLELFF
TGTGCCAGCAGTTTGATAACCGGGACAGGGCTTTTGGAGCTGTTTTTT
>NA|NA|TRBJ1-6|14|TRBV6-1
CASSAGRDNSPLHF
TGTGCCAGCAGTGCTGGCAGGGATAATTCACCCCTCCACTTT